The 30 T cell receptor beta chains below all came from one sample that was sequenced in a study of blood T cell repertoires in COVID-19. Clones were sequenced by immunoSEQ multiplex PCR, and TCRdb holds only the in-frame ones, with some missing. The profile shows just over 300,000 clones, around nine tenths of them singletons. Source material: peripheral blood. The receptor source for this set is a woman aged 25 to 45 with COVID-19, enrolled during active disease.

The CDR3 protein is CASSIGPRGRQPQHF. The CDR3, as DNA: TGTGCCAGTAGTATAGGGCCCCGGGGGAGGCAGCCCCAGCATTTT. V gene TRBV19 combines with J gene TRBJ1-5; perhaps TRBD1 as D (5 bases). The CDR3 runs 15 residues. Trimming stripped 1 base from V and 7 bases from J, with 14 bases between. Germline-derived CDR1 and CDR2 are LNHDA and SQIVND (reference sequence).

V usage is TRBV5-5 and J usage is TRBJ2-7; 7 positions agree with TRBD2. The CDR3 is 16 residues long. The V gene's germline CDR1 is SGHKS and CDR2 YYEKEE (reference sequence). The V segment lost 0 bases and the J segment 3 bases; nucleotides outside the gene matches: 9. The CDR3 loop reads CASSLAEGTGGYEQYF. The CDR3 DNA sequence: TGTGCCAGCAGCTTGGCCGAAGGCACGGGAGGCTACGAGCAGTACTTC.

This clone was seen only once. The chain employs TRBV5-4 and TRBJ2-3; 12 bases line up with TRBD2. The V gene end was trimmed by 3 bases and the J gene end by 1 base; junction bases not matched to a gene: 0. Germline CDR1 is SGHNT and CDR2 is YYREEE (reference sequence). This CDR3 region has 15 residues. This chain's CDR3 is CASSWTSGGTDTQYF. In DNA form, the CDR3 reads TGTGCCAGCAGCTGGACTAGCGGGGGCACAGATACGCAGTATTTT.

The chain has TRBV25-1 and TRBJ1-1; D call uncertain. Germline V gene lookup returns CDR1 MGHDK and CDR2 SYGVNS. This CDR3 contains 13 residues. The V gene lost 5 bases and the J gene lost 8 bases, with 15 bases spanning the gap. The CDR3 loop is CASSQVLEGEAFF. In DNA form, the CDR3 reads TGTGCCAGCAGTCAAGTCCTAGAGGGAGAAGCTTTCTTT.

V is TRBV6-5 and J is TRBJ1-1; D unclear. This CDR3 comprises 13 residues. Germline loops: CDR1 MNHEY, CDR2 SVGAGI. V lost 8 bases and J lost 13, with 23 bases in between. Written as DNA, the CDR3 is TGTGCCAGCGGGAGGGAAGAGGGTGCATTGGGTTTCTTT. It codes for CASGREEGALGFF.

The rearrangement links TRBV27 to TRBJ2-7, with D perhaps matching TRBD2 (6 bases). V lost 3 bases, J lost 1 base, and 7 bases lay in between. The germline CDR1 and CDR2 sequences are MNHEY and SMNVEV (reference sequence). CDR3 length equals 13 residues. This chain's CDR3 is CASSLGRSYEQYF. CDR3 nucleotide sequence: TGTGCCAGCAGTTTGGGGAGGTCCTACGAGCAGTACTTC.

CDR3 DNA: TGTGCCAGTAGTATCCAGGGACAGGGGGCGCAACTCCGAGAGACCCAGTACTTC. Its translation is CASSIQGQGAQLRETQYF. The genes are TRBV19 and TRBJ2-5, with 12 bases that match TRBD1. The V gene's germline CDR1 is LNHDA and CDR2 SQIVND (reference sequence). The V and J ends lost 3 bases and 4 bases, in that order; junction bases with no gene match: 12. This CDR3 contains 18 residues. The variable domain in full, completed from reference TRBV19 and TRBJ2-5, reads DGGITQSPKYLFRKEGQNVTLSCEQNLNHDAMYWYRQDPGQGLRLIYYSQIVNDFQKGDIAEGYSVSREKKESFPLTVTSAQKNPTAFYLCASSIQGQGAQLRETQYFGPGTRLLVL.

The J gene is TRBJ1-1, the V gene TRBV2; the D is unclear. The CDR3 is made up of 14 amino acids. Looked up from germline, CDR1 is SNHLY and CDR2 is FYNNEI. The V gene lost 3 bases and the J gene lost 3 bases, with 11 bases spanning the gap. Written as DNA, the CDR3 is TGTGCCAGCAGTGACCTTGACGGAGACACTGAAGCTTTCTTT. Amino acid sequence: CASSDLDGDTEAFF.

This rearrangement joins TRBV7-2 to TRBJ1-6, with unresolved D. There are 16 residues in the CDR3. Germline lookup yields CDR1 SGHTA and CDR2 FQGNSA. V was pared by 10 bases and J by 7 bases, with 23 bases between. This chain's CDR3 is CAIASTPLAPNSPLHF. CDR3 nucleotides: TGTGCCATAGCCTCGACGCCTCTGGCCCCCAATTCACCCCTCCACTTT.

This clone was seen just once. The chain recombines TRBV6-5 with TRBJ1-2; 7 bases line up with TRBD1. Germline trimming cut 6 bases from V and 8 bases from J; bases unmatched to any gene: 9. This CDR3 region has 13 residues. Germline CDR1 reads MNHEY; CDR2 reads SVGAGI. DNA for the CDR3: TGTGCCAGCAGGCCCTTAGGGGGCTGGGGCTACACCTTC. This encodes CASRPLGGWGYTF.

CDR3 nucleotide sequence: TGTGCCAGCAGTTGGGCGGGCCGGGAGACCCAGTACTTC. It codes for CASSWAGRETQYF. The V call is TRBV12-3 or TRBV12-4, the J call TRBJ2-5, with a weak D call TRBD2 (5 bases). The CDR3 consists of 13 residues. Trimming took 4 bases from V and 5 from J, leaving 11 bases between them.

In this sample, this clone turned up once. V and J are TRBV19 and TRBJ1-1, with no clear D. V lost 1 base, J lost 1 base, and 7 bases lay in between. The CDR3 covers 14 residues. CDR1 is LNHDA, CDR2 SQIVND, per germline (reference sequence). The CDR3 nucleotides are TGTGCCAGTAGTATAGGCGGCACGAACACTGAAGCTTTCTTT. Its translation: CASSIGGTNTEAFF.

The rearrangement links TRBV10-1 to TRBJ2-3; 8 bases match TRBD2. Germline V gene lookup returns CDR1 WNHNN and CDR2 SYGVQD (reference sequence). Trimming at V came to 3 bases and at J to 3 bases, leaving 8 bases not matched to a gene. The CDR3 length is 16 residues. CDR3 sequence reads: CASSEYGGGTTDTQYF. Here the CDR3 DNA reads TGCGCCAGCAGTGAATATGGCGGGGGGACGACAGATACGCAGTATTTT.

The chain is built from TRBV2 and TRBJ1-3, with D hard to call. V gave up 8 bases and J gave up 0 bases, with 11 bases separating them. Germline values: CDR1 SNHLY, CDR2 FYNNEI. The CDR3 has 14 residues. The CDR3 DNA follows: TGTGCCAGCGGAGGATTTGTCTCTGGAAACACCATATATTTT. Its protein is CASGGFVSGNTIYF. Filled out from reference TRBV2 and TRBJ1-3, the complete variable domain reads EPEVTQTPSHQVTQMGQEVILRCVPISNHLYFYWYRQILGQKVEFLVSFYNNEISEKSEIFDDQFSVERPDGSNFTLKIRSTKLEDSAMYFCASGGFVSGNTIYFGEGSWLTVV.

This chain uses TRBV7-8 with TRBJ1-5; 9 bases fit TRBD1. The CDR3 length is 15 residues. In germline, CDR1 is SGHVS, CDR2 FQNEAQ. The junction had 8 bases not matched to a gene; V was cut back by 5 bases and J by 6 bases. CDR3 nucleotide sequence: TGTGCCAGCAGCCTGGGACAGGGAGGAGGTCAGCCCCAGCATTTT. It is translated as CASSLGQGGGQPQHF.

This chain joins TRBV2 and TRBJ2-2, with TRBD1 as a possible D gene (5 bases). Germline lookup yields CDR1 SNHLY and CDR2 FYNNEI. CDR3 length: 12 residues. Between the trimmed V and J ends, which lost 5 bases and 7 bases, there was a span of 8 bases. Here the CDR3 DNA reads TGTGCCAGCAGTCAGGGCGGCGGGGAGCTGTTTTTT. It translates to CASSQGGGELFF. The variable domain in full, completed from reference TRBV2 and TRBJ2-2, reads EPEVTQTPSHQVTQMGQEVILRCVPISNHLYFYWYRQILGQKVEFLVSFYNNEISEKSEIFDDQFSVERPDGSNFTLKIRSTKLEDSAMYFCASSQGGGELFFGEGSRLTVL.

V and J are TRBV11-2 and TRBJ1-2, with TRBD1 matching 9 bases. The V gene end was trimmed by 3 bases and the J gene end by 7 bases; junction bases not matched to a gene: 6. The CDR3 totals 14 residues. Per germline, CDR1 SGHAT and CDR2 FQNNGV. CDR3 nucleotide sequence: TGTGCCAGCAGCTTCCCGGGACAGGGAGGTGGCTACACCTTC. Amino acid sequence: CASSFPGQGGGYTF.

The chain's CDR3 is CASSQDRAKNIQYF. The CDR3 coding sequence is TGTGCCAGCAGCCAAGATCGGGCCAAAAACATTCAGTACTTC. The chain is built from TRBV3-1 (or the pseudogene TRBV3-2) and TRBJ2-4; no clear D. The CDR3 runs 14 residues. The germline V gene encodes CDR1 LGHDT and CDR2 YNNKEL (reference sequence). Trimming removed 0 bases from V and 1 base from J, with 4 bases in between.

J is TRBJ1-1 and V is TRBV9; D unresolved. The CDR3 is 13 amino acids. Deletions cut 2 bases from V and 4 bases from J, with 9 bases between. Per germline, CDR1 SGDLS and CDR2 YYNGEE. The CDR3 nucleotides are TGTGCCAGCAGCGTTTCCCGTAGCACTGAAGCTTTCTTT. Its translation: CASSVSRSTEAFF.

The CDR3 loop is CASSHRFPGQVLYEQYV. In nucleotides, the CDR3 is TGCGCCAGCAGTCACCGATTTCCGGGACAGGTCCTCTACGAGCAGTACGTC. This chain links TRBV23-1 with TRBJ2-7; 8 nucleotides match TRBD1. TRBV23-1 belongs to the ORF category, with a function that is uncertain. J was trimmed by 3 bases and V by 3 bases; bases with no gene match: 13. The CDR3 is 17 amino acids.

The V and J genes are TRBV11-2 and TRBJ2-5; 10 positions agree with TRBD1. The CDR3 extends over 15 amino acids. With 4 bases clipped from V and 0 bases from J, the junction kept 2 bases outside the gene matches. Germline V gene lookup returns CDR1 SGHAT and CDR2 FQNNGV. The CDR3 coding sequence is TGTGCCAGCAGCTCGGACAGGGGGTACCAAGAGACCCAGTACTTC. This codes for CASSSDRGYQETQYF.

In DNA form, the CDR3 reads TGTGCCAGCAGCCCGGTTGGACAATACACTGAAGCTTTCTTT. Residues: CASSPVGQYTEAFF. V is TRBV11-2 and J is TRBJ1-1, with D possibly matching TRBD1 (5 bases). Trimming cost V 5 bases and J 3 bases, with 13 bases left between them. Per the germline V gene, CDR1 is SGHAT and CDR2 is FQNNGV. This CDR3 comprises 14 residues.

This clone was counted at least ten times. CDR3: CASRSLLADSYNEQFF. Here the CDR3 DNA reads TGTGCCAGCAGGAGCCTGCTAGCGGACTCCTACAATGAGCAGTTCTTC. V and J are TRBV7-2 and TRBJ2-1; 7 bases line up with TRBD2. The CDR3 has 16 residues. The V and J ends lost 6 bases and 0 bases, in that order; junction bases with no gene match: 8. Germline assignment: CDR1 SGHTA and CDR2 FQGNSA.

The chain recombines TRBV2 with TRBJ2-7; weak D call: TRBD2 (6 bases). Trimming stripped 1 base from V and 6 bases from J, with 10 bases between. This CDR3 spans 13 amino acids. Germline CDR1 and CDR2: SNHLY and FYNNEI. The CDR3 DNA reads TGTGCCAGCAGTGAAGTCGCGGGGACCGAGCAGTACGTC. Translating gives CASSEVAGTEQYV.

V and J are TRBV6-5 and TRBJ1-6; D is ambiguous. The CDR3 consists of 12 residues. From germline, CDR1 is MNHEY and CDR2 SVGAGI. V lost 7 bases and J 5 bases, leaving 6 bases between the germline ends. The CDR3 region is CASTRNNSPLHF. For the CDR3, the DNA is TGTGCCAGCACCAGAAATAATTCACCCCTCCACTTT.

The genes are TRBV18 and TRBJ2-5, with TRBD1 matching over 7 bases. The CDR3 covers 16 residues. Germline V gives CDR1 KGHSH, CDR2 LQKENI. Trimming took 2 bases from V and 1 from J; bases not matched to a gene: 7. The CDR3 DNA reads as TGTGCCAGCTCACCATACGGGACAGCTATCCAAGAGACCCAGTACTTC. Translated, it gives CASSPYGTAIQETQYF. The whole variable domain, filled in from reference TRBV18 and TRBJ2-5, reads NAGVMQNPRHLVRRRGQEARLRCSPMKGHSHVYWYRQLPEEGLKFMVYLQKENIIDESGMPKERFSAEFPKEGPSILRIQQVVRGDSAAYFCASSPYGTAIQETQYFGPGTRLLVL.

The J gene is TRBJ1-5, the V gene TRBV4-2, with D perhaps TRBD1 (6 bases). CDR1 is LGHNA, CDR2 YNFKEQ, per germline. V was pared by 0 bases and J by 4 bases, with 16 bases between. CDR3 length equals 17 residues. In DNA form, the CDR3 reads TGTGCCAGCAGCCAAGATCCGGTCATCAGGGGAAATCAGCCCCAGCATTTT. It translates to CASSQDPVIRGNQPQHF.

This clone was seen a few times. The chain employs TRBV7-3 and TRBJ1-1; 8 nucleotides line up with TRBD1. The junction had 7 bases not matched to a gene; V was cut back by 2 bases and J by 8 bases. CDR3 length: 14 amino acids. Germline V gene sequence: CDR1 SGHTA, CDR2 FQGTGA. The CDR3 coding sequence is TGTGCCAGCAGCTTATCCGCTACAGGGGGGGAAGCTTTCTTT. It is translated as CASSLSATGGEAFF.

The count of this clone is one. This sequence joins TRBV23-1 and TRBJ2-3; TRBD2 might be the D (5 bases). TRBV23-1 is an ORF; its function is uncertain. Deletions cut 4 bases from V and 4 bases from J, with 27 bases between. The CDR3 runs to 19 residues. The CDR3 here is CASSLEGPHEPGPPDTQYF. CDR3 in DNA: TGCGCCAGCAGTCTCGAGGGTCCGCACGAACCCGGACCCCCAGATACGCAGTATTTT.

The V gene is TRBV28, the J gene TRBJ2-7; D is ambiguous. Trimming stripped 2 bases from V and 3 bases from J, with 11 bases between. This CDR3 is built from 14 residues. The germline CDR1 and CDR2 sequences are MDHEN and SYDVKM. The CDR3 DNA follows: TGTGCCAGCAGTTTAAATGGCAGAAGCTACGAGCAGTACGTC. This gives the protein CASSLNGRSYEQYV.